This T cell receptor (beta chain) was identified in a study of identical twins. Findings and caveats of the study: It was possible that invariant MAIT and iNKT cells partly confounded the zero-insertion analyses.

This CDR3 region has 17 residues. Germline values: CDR1 SGHRS, CDR2 YFSETQ. Trimming cost V 4 bases and J 4 bases; bases outside gene matches: 12. TCRdb re-derived calls from the 5' RACE reads in MiXCR, one entry per CDR3 protein. This repertoire shows approximately 630,000 distinct CDR3 sequences, about 7.1% found once; its top ten account for 1.6%. This clonotype was detected only a few times. As yet, its antigen is unknown. The same data also contributed to another study, on yellow fever vaccine responses in identical twins.

The chain has TRBV5-1 and TRBJ2-2; TRBD1 matches 8 bases. This receptor was taken from a woman between 18 and 30 years old in good health. Sequenced input: PBMCs. For the CDR3, the DNA is TGCGCCAGCAGCCCCTTACGGACAGGGTCTGCCACCGGGGAGCTGTTTTTT. This translates into CASSPLRTGSATGELFF. Filled out from reference TRBV5-1 and TRBJ2-2, the complete variable domain reads KAGVTQTPRYLIKTRGQQVTLSCSPISGHRSVSWYQQTPGQGLQFLFEYFSETQRNKGNFPGRFSGRQFSNSRSEMNVSTLELGDSALYLCASSPLRTGSATGELFFGEGSRLTVL.